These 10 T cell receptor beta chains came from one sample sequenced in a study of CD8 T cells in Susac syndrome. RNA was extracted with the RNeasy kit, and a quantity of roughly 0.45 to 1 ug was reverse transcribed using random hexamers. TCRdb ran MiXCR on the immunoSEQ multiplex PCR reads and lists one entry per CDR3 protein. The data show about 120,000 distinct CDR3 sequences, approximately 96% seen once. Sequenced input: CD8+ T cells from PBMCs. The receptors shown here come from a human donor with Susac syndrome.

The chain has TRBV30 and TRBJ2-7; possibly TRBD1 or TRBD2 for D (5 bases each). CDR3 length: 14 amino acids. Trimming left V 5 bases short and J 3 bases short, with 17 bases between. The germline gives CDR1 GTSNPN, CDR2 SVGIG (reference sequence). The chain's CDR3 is CAWDLGGFLYEQYF. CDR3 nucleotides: TGTGCCTGGGATCTTGGGGGTTTCCTCTACGAGCAGTACTTC.

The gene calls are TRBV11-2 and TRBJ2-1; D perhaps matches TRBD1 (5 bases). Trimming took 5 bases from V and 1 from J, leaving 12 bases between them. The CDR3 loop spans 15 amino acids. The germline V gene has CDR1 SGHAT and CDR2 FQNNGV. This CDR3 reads CASSPGQVSYNEQFF. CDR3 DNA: TGTGCCAGCAGCCCTGGACAAGTTTCCTACAATGAGCAGTTCTTC.

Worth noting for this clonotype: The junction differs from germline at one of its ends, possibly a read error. As DNA, the CDR3 is TGTGCCAGCAGGACCCGACAGGGCTACACTGAAGCCTTCTTT. Amino acid sequence: CASRTRQGYTEAFF. The V call is TRBV6-1, the J call TRBJ1-1, with 7 bases aligning to TRBD1. CDR3 size: 14 residues. CDR1 MNHNS and CDR2 SASEGT come from the germline V gene.

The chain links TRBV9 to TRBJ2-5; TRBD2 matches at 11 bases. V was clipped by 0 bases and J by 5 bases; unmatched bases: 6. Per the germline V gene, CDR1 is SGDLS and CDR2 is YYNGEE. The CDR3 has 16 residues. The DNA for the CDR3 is TGTGCCAGCAGCGTAGATAGCGGGGGGGCTTGGGAGACCCAGTACTTC. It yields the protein CASSVDSGGAWETQYF.

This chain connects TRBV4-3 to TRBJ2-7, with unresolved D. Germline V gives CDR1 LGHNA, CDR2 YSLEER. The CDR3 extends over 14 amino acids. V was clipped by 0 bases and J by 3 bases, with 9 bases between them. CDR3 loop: CASSQDPRNYEQYF. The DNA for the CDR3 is TGCGCCAGCAGCCAAGATCCGAGAAACTACGAGCAGTACTTC.

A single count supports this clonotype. The CDR3 loop reads CAWRGLAVLTGELFF. The CDR3, as DNA: TGTGCCTGGAGAGGACTAGCGGTCCTCACCGGGGAGCTGTTTTTT. This chain links TRBV30 with TRBJ2-2; 10 bases are shared with TRBD2. After removal of 3 bases from V and 4 bases from J, the junction contained 5 bases not matched to a gene. CDR3 length equals 15 residues. Germline V CDR1 and CDR2: GTSNPN, SVGIG (reference sequence).

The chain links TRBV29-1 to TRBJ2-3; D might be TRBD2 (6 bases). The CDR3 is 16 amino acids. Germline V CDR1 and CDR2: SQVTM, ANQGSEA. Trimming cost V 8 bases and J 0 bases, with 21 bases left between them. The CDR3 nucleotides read TGCAGCCCCGTCCTCGGCGGGGATGTTAGCACAGATACGCAGTATTTT. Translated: CSPVLGGDVSTDTQYF.

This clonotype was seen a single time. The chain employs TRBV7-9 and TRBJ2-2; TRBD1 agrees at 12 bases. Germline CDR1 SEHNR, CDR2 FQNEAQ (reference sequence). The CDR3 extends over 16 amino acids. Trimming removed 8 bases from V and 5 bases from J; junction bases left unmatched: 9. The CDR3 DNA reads TGTGCCAGCCCAACAGGGACAGGGGGCATAACCGGGGAGCTGTTTTTT. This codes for CASPTGTGGITGELFF.

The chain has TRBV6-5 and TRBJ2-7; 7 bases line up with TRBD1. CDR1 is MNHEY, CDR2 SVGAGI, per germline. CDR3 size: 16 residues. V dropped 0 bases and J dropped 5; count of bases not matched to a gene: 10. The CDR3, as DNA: TGTGCCAGCAGTTACTCGGACGAGACAGGGCACCACGAGCAGTACTTC. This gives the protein CASSYSDETGHHEQYF.

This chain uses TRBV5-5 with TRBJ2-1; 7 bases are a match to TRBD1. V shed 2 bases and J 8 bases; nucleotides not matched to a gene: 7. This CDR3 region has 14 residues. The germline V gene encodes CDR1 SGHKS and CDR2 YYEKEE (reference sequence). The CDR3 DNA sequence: TGTGCCAGCAGCTTAGGGTCAGGGGGAGATGAGCAGTTCTTC. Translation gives CASSLGSGGDEQFF.